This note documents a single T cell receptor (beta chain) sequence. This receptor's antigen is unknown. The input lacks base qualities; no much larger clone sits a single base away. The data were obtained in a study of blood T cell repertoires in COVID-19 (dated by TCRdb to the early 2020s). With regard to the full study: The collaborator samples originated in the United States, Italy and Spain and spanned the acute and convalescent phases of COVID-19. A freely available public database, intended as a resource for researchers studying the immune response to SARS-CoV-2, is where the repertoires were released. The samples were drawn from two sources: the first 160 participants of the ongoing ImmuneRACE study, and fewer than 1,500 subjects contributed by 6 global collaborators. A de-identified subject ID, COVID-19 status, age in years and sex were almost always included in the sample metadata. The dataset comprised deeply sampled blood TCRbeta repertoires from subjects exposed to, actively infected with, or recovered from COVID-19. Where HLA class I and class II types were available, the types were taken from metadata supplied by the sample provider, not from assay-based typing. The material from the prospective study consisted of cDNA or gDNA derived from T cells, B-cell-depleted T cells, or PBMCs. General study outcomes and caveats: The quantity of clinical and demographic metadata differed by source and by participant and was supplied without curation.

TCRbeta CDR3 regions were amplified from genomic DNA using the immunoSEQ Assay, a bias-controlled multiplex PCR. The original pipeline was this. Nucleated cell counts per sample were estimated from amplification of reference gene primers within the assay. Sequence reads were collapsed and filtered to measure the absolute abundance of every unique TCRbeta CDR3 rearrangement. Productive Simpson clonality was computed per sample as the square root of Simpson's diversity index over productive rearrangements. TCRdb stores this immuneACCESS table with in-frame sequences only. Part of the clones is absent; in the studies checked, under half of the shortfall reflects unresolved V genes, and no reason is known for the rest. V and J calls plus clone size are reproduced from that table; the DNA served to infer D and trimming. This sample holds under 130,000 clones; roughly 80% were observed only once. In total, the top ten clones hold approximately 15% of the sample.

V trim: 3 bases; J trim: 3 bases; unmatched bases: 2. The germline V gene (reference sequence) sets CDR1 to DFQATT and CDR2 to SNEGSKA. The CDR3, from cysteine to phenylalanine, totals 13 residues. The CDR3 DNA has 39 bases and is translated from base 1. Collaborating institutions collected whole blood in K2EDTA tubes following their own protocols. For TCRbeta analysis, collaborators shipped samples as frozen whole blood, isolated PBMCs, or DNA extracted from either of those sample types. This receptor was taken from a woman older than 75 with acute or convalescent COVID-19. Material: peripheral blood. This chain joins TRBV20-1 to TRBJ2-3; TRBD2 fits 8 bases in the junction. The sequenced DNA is TGCAGTGCTAGTCTAGCGGGTACAGATACGCAGTATTTT. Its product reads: CSASLAGTDTQYF.